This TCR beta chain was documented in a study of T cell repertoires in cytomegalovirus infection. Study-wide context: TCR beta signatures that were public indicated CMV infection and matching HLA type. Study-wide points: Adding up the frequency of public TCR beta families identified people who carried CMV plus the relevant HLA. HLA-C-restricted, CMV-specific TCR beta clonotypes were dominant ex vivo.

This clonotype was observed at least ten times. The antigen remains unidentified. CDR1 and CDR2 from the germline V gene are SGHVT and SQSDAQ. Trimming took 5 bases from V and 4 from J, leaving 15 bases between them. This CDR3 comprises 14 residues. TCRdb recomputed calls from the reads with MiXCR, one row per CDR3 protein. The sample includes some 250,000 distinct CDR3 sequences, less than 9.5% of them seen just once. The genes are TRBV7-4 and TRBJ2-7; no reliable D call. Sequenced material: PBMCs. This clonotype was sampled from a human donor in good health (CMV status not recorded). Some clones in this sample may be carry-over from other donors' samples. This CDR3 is CASSALGLGYEQYF. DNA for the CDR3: TGTGCCAGCAGCGCACTTGGGTTGGGTTACGAGCAGTACTTC.